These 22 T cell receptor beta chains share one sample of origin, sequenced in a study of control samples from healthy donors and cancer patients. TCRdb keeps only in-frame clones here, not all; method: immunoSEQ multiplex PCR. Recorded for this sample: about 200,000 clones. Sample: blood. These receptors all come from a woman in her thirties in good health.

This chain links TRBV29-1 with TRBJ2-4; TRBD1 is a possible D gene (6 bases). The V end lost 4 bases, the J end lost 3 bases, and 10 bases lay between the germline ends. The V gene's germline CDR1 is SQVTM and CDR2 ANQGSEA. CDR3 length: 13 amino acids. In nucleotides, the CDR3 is TGCAGCGTTGTAGGGGGAGTCAAAAACATTCAGTACTTC. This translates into CSVVGGVKNIQYF.

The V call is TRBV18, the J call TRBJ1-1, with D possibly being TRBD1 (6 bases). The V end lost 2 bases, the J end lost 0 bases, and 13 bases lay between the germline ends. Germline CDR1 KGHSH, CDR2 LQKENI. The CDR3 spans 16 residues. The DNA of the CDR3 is TGTGCCAGCTCACCAGTTATGAGGGACATGAACACTGAAGCTTTCTTT. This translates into CASSPVMRDMNTEAFF.

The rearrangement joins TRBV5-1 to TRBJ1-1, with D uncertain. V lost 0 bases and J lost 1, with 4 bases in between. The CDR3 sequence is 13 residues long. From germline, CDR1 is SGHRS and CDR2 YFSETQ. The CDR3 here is CASSLVPNTEAFF. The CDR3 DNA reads TGCGCCAGCAGCTTGGTACCGAACACTGAAGCTTTCTTT.

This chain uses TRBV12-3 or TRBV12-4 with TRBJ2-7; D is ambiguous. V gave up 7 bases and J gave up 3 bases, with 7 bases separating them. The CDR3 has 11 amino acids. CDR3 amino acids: CASTTFYEQYF. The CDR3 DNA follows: TGTGCCAGCACCACCTTCTACGAGCAGTACTTC.

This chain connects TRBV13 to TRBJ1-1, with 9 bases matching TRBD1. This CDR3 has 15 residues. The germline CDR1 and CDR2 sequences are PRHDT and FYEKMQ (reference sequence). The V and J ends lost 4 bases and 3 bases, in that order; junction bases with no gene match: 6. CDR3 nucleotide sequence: TGTGCCAGCAGCTCTCCGGGACAGGGTTACACTGAAGCTTTCTTT. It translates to CASSSPGQGYTEAFF.

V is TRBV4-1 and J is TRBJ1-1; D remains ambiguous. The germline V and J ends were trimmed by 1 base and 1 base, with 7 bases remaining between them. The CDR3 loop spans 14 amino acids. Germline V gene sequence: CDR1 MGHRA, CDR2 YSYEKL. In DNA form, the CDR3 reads TGCGCCAGCAGCCAAGGATTTGAGAACACTGAAGCTTTCTTT. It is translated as CASSQGFENTEAFF.

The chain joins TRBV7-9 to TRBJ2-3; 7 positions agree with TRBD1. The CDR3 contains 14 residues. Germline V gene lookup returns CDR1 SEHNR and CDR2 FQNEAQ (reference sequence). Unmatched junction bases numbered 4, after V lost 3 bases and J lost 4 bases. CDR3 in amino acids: CASSLGRGPDTQYF. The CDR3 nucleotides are TGTGCCAGCAGCTTGGGAAGGGGGCCAGATACGCAGTATTTT.

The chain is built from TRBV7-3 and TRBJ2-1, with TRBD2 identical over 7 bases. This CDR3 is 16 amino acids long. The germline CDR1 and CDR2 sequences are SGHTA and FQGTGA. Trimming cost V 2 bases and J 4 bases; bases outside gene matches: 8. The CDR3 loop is CASSLRPSGTYNEQFF. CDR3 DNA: TGTGCCAGCAGCTTACGGCCTAGCGGTACATACAATGAGCAGTTCTTC.

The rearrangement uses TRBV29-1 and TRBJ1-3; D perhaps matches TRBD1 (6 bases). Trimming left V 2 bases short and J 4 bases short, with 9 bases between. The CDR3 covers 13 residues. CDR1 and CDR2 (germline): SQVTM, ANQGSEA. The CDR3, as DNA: TGCAGCGTTGAACCAGGGGCAGGAAACACCATATATTTT. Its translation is CSVEPGAGNTIYF.

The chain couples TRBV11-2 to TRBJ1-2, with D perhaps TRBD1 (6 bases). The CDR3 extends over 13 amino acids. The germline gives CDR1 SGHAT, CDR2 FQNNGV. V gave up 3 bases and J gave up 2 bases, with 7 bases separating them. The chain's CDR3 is CASSFQGNYGYTF. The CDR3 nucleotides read TGTGCCAGCAGCTTTCAGGGGAACTATGGCTACACCTTC.

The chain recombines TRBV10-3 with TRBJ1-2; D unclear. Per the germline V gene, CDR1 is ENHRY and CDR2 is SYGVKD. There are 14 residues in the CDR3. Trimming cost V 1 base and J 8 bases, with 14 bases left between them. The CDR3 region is CAISELPFLDGYTF. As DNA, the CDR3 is TGTGCCATCAGTGAGTTGCCCTTTTTAGACGGCTACACCTTC.

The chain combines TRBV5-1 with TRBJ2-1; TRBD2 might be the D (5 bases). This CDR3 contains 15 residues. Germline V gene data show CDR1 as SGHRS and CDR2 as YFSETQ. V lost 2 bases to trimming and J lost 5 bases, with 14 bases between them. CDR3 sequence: CASSFAEDLHNEQFF. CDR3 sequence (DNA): TGCGCCAGCAGCTTTGCAGAGGACTTGCACAATGAGCAGTTCTTC.

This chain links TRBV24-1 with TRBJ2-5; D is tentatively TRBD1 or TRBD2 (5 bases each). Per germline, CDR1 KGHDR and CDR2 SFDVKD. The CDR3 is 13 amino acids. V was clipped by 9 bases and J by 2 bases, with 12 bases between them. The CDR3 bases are TGTGCCACCGGACGGGGCGGTCAAGAGACCCAGTACTTC. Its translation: CATGRGGQETQYF.

CDR3: CASSPPHSGNTIYF. The CDR3, as DNA: TGTGCCAGCAGTCCTCCACACTCTGGAAACACCATATATTTT. V and J are TRBV2 and TRBJ1-3; no clear D gene. With 5 bases removed from V and 0 bases from J, the gap between germline ends came to 8 bases. The CDR3 contains 14 residues. Germline loops: CDR1 SNHLY, CDR2 FYNNEI. The full variable domain, rest sourced from reference TRBV2 and TRBJ1-3, is EPEVTQTPSHQVTQMGQEVILRCVPISNHLYFYWYRQILGQKVEFLVSFYNNEISEKSEIFDDQFSVERPDGSNFTLKIRSTKLEDSAMYFCASSPPHSGNTIYFGEGSWLTVV.

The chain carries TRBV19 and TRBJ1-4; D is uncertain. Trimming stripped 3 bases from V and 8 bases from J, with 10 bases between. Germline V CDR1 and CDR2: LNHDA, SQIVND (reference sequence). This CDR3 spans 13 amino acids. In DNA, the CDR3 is TGTGCCAGTAGTATCCGGGGTCCAGAAAAACTGTTTTTT. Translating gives CASSIRGPEKLFF.

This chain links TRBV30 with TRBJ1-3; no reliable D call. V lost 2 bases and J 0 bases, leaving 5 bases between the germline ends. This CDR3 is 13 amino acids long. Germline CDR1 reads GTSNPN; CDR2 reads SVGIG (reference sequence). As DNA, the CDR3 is TGTGCCTGGAGTCGGAGCTCTGGAAACACCATATATTTT. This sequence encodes CAWSRSSGNTIYF. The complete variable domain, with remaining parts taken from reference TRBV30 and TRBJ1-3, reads SQTIHQWPATLVQPVGSPLSLECTVEGTSNPNLYWYRQAAGRGLQLLFYSVGIGQISSEVPQNLSASRPQDRQFILSSKKLLLSDSGFYLCAWSRSSGNTIYFGEGSWLTVV.

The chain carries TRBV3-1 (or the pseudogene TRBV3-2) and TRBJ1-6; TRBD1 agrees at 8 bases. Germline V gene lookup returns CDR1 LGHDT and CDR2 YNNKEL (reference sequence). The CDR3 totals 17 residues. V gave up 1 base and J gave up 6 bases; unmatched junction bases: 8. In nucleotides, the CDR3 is TGTGCCAGCAGCCAAGGGTTCCCTGGACAGGGTAATTCACCCCTCCACTTT. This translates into CASSQGFPGQGNSPLHF.

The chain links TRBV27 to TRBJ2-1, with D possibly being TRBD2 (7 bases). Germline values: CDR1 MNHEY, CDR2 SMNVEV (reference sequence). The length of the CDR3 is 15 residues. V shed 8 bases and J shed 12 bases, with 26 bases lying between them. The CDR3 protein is CASSYARGERGTQFF. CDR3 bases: TGTGCCAGCTCTTACGCTAGGGGGGAGCGGGGCACGCAGTTCTTC.

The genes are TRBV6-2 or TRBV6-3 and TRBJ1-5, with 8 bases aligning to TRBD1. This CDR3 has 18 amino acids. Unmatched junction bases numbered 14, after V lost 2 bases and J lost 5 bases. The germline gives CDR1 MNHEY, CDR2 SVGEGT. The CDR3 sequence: CASSYQGSDRDSYQPQHF. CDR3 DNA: TGTGCCAGCAGTTACCAGGGTTCGGACAGGGATTCGTATCAGCCCCAGCATTTT.

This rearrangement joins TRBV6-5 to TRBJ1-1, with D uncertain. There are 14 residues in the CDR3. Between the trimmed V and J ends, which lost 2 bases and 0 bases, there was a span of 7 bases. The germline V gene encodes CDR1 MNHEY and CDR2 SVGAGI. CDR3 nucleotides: TGTGCCAGCAGTTACAATCGGGTGAACACTGAAGCTTTCTTT. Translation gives CASSYNRVNTEAFF.

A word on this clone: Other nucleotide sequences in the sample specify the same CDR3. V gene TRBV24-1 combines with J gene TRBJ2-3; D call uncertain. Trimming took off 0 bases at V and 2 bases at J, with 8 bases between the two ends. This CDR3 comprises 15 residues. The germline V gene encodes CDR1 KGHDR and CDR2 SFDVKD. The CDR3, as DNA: TGTGCCACCAGTGATTTGGGGTCCTCCACAGATACGCAGTATTTT. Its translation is CATSDLGSSTDTQYF.

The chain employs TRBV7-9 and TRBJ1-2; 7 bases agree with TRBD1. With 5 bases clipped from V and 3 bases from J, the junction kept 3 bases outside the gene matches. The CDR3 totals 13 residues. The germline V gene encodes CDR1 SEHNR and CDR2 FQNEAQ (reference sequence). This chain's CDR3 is CASSPGQHYGYTF. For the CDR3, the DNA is TGTGCCAGCAGCCCGGGACAGCACTATGGCTACACCTTC.